The 18 T cell receptor beta chains below were found in one sample sequenced in a study of blood T cells in healthy people across ages (dated by TCRdb to about 2015). The library was obtained by 5' RACE. For sequencing, an Illumina HiSeq 2500 was employed. A second PCR of about 6 to 12 cycles was run with a J-beta primer mix and a sample-barcoded 5' primer. TCRdb itself trimmed the public reads at Q25 with fastp, ran MiXCR and retained productive beta chains. A single entry per CDR3 protein holds the most common genes and DNA from its merged rows. Across this sample there are around 1.5 million distinct CDR3 sequences, with about 31% seen only once. The top ten clonotypes cover approximately 10% of the sample. The sequenced sample consisted of blood. The receptors shown here come from a woman in her twenties or thirties in good health.

This clonotype was seen more than once but under ten times. The chain has TRBV29-1 and TRBJ1-3, with D uncertain. This CDR3 is 15 amino acids long. Trimming took 5 bases from V and 0 from J, leaving 14 bases between them. Germline V lookup: CDR1 SQVTM, CDR2 ANQGSEA. CDR3 residues: CSVFAFGSSGNTIYF. The DNA of the CDR3 is TGCAGCGTTTTCGCATTCGGGAGCTCTGGAAACACCATATATTTT. The whole variable domain, remainder taken from reference TRBV29-1 and TRBJ1-3, is SAVISQKPSRDICQRGTSLTIQCQVDSQVTMMFWYRQQPGQSLTLIATANQGSEATYESGFVIDKFPISRPNLTFSTLTVSNMSPEDSSIYLCSVFAFGSSGNTIYFGEGSWLTVV.

The gene calls are TRBV4-1 and TRBJ2-5; the match to TRBD1 covers 9 bases. J lost 2 bases, V lost 3 bases, and 4 bases had no gene match. This CDR3 contains 15 residues. Germline V gives CDR1 MGHRA, CDR2 YSYEKL. Here the CDR3 DNA reads TGCGCCAGCAGCCATCATGGGACAGGGCAAGAGACCCAGTACTTC. Translation: CASSHHGTGQETQYF.

The gene calls are TRBV4-1 and TRBJ2-2; D gene unclear. V was cut by 5 bases and J by 7 bases, with 8 bases left in between. The CDR3 length is 12 residues. Germline lookup yields CDR1 MGHRA and CDR2 YSYEKL. DNA of the CDR3: TGCGCCAGCAGCTATAACGTCGGGGAGCTGTTTTTT. Translated: CASSYNVGELFF.

The V gene is TRBV28, the J gene TRBJ2-1; D is tentatively TRBD1 or TRBD2 (5 bases each). CDR3 length equals 17 residues. V was trimmed by 4 bases and J by 4 bases, leaving 20 bases between them. Germline values: CDR1 MDHEN, CDR2 SYDVKM. CDR3 residues: CASSSPTGTPGYNEQFF. The CDR3, as DNA: TGTGCCAGCAGTTCCCCTACCGGGACCCCCGGGTACAATGAGCAGTTCTTC. The whole variable domain, filled in from reference TRBV28 and TRBJ2-1, reads DVKVTQSSRYLVKRTGEKVFLECVQDMDHENMFWYRQDPGLGLRLIYFSYDVKMKEKGDIPEGYSVSREKKERFSLILESASTNQTSMYLCASSSPTGTPGYNEQFFGPGTRLTVL.

In its sample, this clonotype was seen a few times. The CDR3 DNA is TGTGCCAGCAGCCAAGATTTCGTCGGGTCCCTCTACAATGAGCAGTTCTTC. This translates into CASSQDFVGSLYNEQFF. The genes are TRBV3-1 and TRBJ2-1; D remains ambiguous. The germline V gene has CDR1 LGHDT and CDR2 YNNKEL (reference sequence). V lost 0 bases, J lost 3 bases, and 15 bases lay in between. This CDR3 has 17 residues.

The chain combines TRBV13 with TRBJ2-5; no firm D call. The germline V gene has CDR1 PRHDT and CDR2 FYEKMQ (reference sequence). The CDR3 length is 16 residues. V lost 2 bases, J lost 1 base, and 14 bases lay in between. The CDR3 is CASSLPPGRTQETQYF. DNA for the CDR3: TGTGCCAGCAGCTTACCCCCGGGCAGGACCCAAGAGACCCAGTACTTC.

This chain links TRBV28 with TRBJ2-3, with TRBD2 as a possible D gene (6 bases). There are 17 residues in the CDR3. Germline V gene sequence: CDR1 MDHEN, CDR2 SYDVKM. V lost 5 bases and J 1 base, leaving 19 bases between the germline ends. CDR3 amino acids: CASSPLIIGGGTDTQYF. CDR3 DNA sequence: TGTGCCAGCAGTCCACTGATAATCGGGGGAGGCACAGATACGCAGTATTTT.

The chain uses TRBV20-1 and TRBJ1-1; D call uncertain. The CDR3 sequence is 16 residues long. V lost 0 bases and J 2 bases, leaving 16 bases between the germline ends. Looked up from germline, CDR1 is DFQATT and CDR2 is SNEGSKA (reference sequence). CDR3 nucleotides: TGCAGTGCTAGAGATGCGGCAGCTACCATAAACACTGAAGCTTTCTTT. It encodes CSARDAAATINTEAFF.

The rearrangement uses TRBV30 and TRBJ2-7; D possibly uses TRBD1 or TRBD2 (6 bases each). The CDR3 extends over 16 amino acids. V was trimmed by 5 bases and J by 0 bases, leaving 20 bases between them. Germline loops: CDR1 GTSNPN, CDR2 SVGIG (reference sequence). The CDR3 reads CAWRSTPGASSYEQYF. DNA of the CDR3: TGTGCCTGGCGATCCACGCCGGGGGCTAGCTCCTACGAGCAGTACTTC.

The chain carries TRBV9 and TRBJ1-1; tentative D call: TRBD1 (5 bases). Trimming took off 0 bases at V and 7 bases at J, with 7 bases between the two ends. The CDR3 runs to 12 residues. Germline CDR1 reads SGDLS; CDR2 reads YYNGEE. The CDR3 here is CASSVGDDEAFF. The CDR3 DNA reads TGTGCCAGCAGCGTAGGGGACGATGAAGCTTTCTTT.

CDR3 in DNA: TGTGCCAGCAGTCACAGGGCCAATCAGCCCCAGCATTTT. Translating it yields CASSHRANQPQHF. This chain connects TRBV3-1 to TRBJ1-5; tentative D call: TRBD1 (6 bases). Germline V gives CDR1 LGHDT, CDR2 YNNKEL (reference sequence). The CDR3 sequence is 13 residues long. Trimming left V 6 bases short and J 3 bases short, with 9 bases between.

In its sample, this clonotype was seen a few times. CDR3 loop: CSVLPQGQNTEAFF. The CDR3 DNA reads as TGCAGCGTCCTACCCCAGGGCCAGAACACTGAAGCTTTCTTT. The rearrangement uses TRBV29-1 and TRBJ1-1; tentative D call: TRBD1 (5 bases). This CDR3 comprises 14 residues. V lost 6 bases and J 1 base, leaving 15 bases between the germline ends. CDR1 and CDR2 from the germline V gene are SQVTM and ANQGSEA.

The chain joins TRBV20-1 to TRBJ2-5; tentatively, D is TRBD1 (6 bases). CDR1 is DFQATT, CDR2 SNEGSKA, per germline (reference sequence). This CDR3 contains 14 residues. The V and J ends lost 1 base and 11 bases respectively, with 20 bases between them. Here the CDR3 reads CSARGRDTIYGQYF. CDR3 bases: TGCAGTGCTAGAGGCCGGGACACGATCTACGGGCAGTACTTC.

The rearrangement uses TRBV20-1 and TRBJ1-1, with a weak D call TRBD1 (5 bases). Trimming stripped 1 base from V and 2 bases from J, with 14 bases between. CDR3 size: 15 residues. Per the germline V gene, CDR1 is DFQATT and CDR2 is SNEGSKA (reference sequence). The DNA for the CDR3 is TGCAGTGCTAGAGTCCCAGGGAGGCTAAACACTGAAGCTTTCTTT. Its protein product is CSARVPGRLNTEAFF.

On this clonotype itself: Being one base from a much bigger clone, this may be a read error. This rearrangement joins TRBV6-6 to TRBJ1-2; D is perhaps TRBD1 (5 bases). V shed 6 bases and J shed 7 bases, with 21 bases lying between them. Germline CDR1 MNHNY, CDR2 SVGAGI (reference sequence). The CDR3 spans 15 residues. CDR3 sequence (DNA): TGTGCCAGCAGCCGGGGGTGGGATGACTTAGTTGGCTACACCTTC. Translated: CASSRGWDDLVGYTF.

The chain couples TRBV6-2 or TRBV6-3 to TRBJ1-5; 12 bases match TRBD1. Germline lookup yields CDR1 MNHEY and CDR2 SVGEGT. The CDR3 consists of 14 residues. The V segment lost 5 bases and the J segment 5 bases; nucleotides outside the gene matches: 1. CDR3 sequence: CASSRDRGHQPQHF. The CDR3 coding sequence is TGTGCCAGCAGTCGGGACAGGGGGCATCAGCCCCAGCATTTT.

This clonotype has at least ten counts. The genes are TRBV2 and TRBJ2-3; 7 positions match TRBD1. The CDR3 spans 13 residues. Germline V lookup: CDR1 SNHLY, CDR2 FYNNEI. Unmatched junction bases numbered 6, after V lost 11 bases and J lost 1 base. CDR3 in amino acids: CACQRGRTDTQYF. The CDR3 DNA reads as TGTGCCTGCCAGAGGGGGCGCACAGATACGCAGTATTTT.

This chain connects TRBV5-1 to TRBJ1-5; unclear D gene. V gave up 0 bases and J gave up 0 bases, with 10 bases separating them. CDR3 length equals 16 residues. CDR1 is SGHRS, CDR2 YFSETQ, per germline. As DNA, the CDR3 is TGCGCCAGCAGCTTGGCTACAACTAATAGCAATCAGCCCCAGCATTTT. This gives the protein CASSLATTNSNQPQHF.